A selection of T cell receptor beta chains follows, all from one sample in a study of T cell repertoires in cytomegalovirus infection. In TCRdb, the reads were re-called with MiXCR into one record per CDR3 protein. The sample holds 550,000 to 700,000 distinct CDR3 sequences; about 39% are singletons and the top ten take over 45%. No cognate antigen is known for these TCRs. The source material was cultured PBMCs, sampled from culture after CMV antigen stimulation. These receptors originate from a human donor in good health (CMV status not recorded). Some clones in this sample may be carry-over from other donors' samples. The CDR3 runs from the conserved cysteine through the conserved F or W. The D gene is left open where the match is weak. The size entry is marked missing in some rows and otherwise reads once, few, many or a size class.

J gene,clone size,V gene,D gene,CDR3 length,CDR3 protein,CDR3 DNA
TRBJ2-3,-,TRBV20-1,-,15,CSASPGLSLPDTQYF,TGCAGTGCTTCTCCCGGACTTTCCCTCCCAGATACGCAGTATTTT
TRBJ2-1,few,TRBV2,TRBD2,14,CASSDGTSGGEQFF,TGTGCCAGCAGTGATGGGACTAGCGGTGGTGAGCAGTTCTTC
TRBJ2-5,-,TRBV7-2,TRBD2,15,CASSLAWRGGETQYF,TGTGCCAGCAGCTTAGCCTGGCGGGGGGGGGAGACCCAGTACTTC
TRBJ1-2,few,TRBV7-2,-,14,CASSPGQIIYGYTF,TGTGCCAGCAGCCCAGGACAGATAATTTATGGCTACACCTTC
TRBJ1-2,-,TRBV15,-,14,CATSRDFGPDGYTF,TGTGCCACCAGCAGAGATTTCGGTCCAGATGGCTACACCTTC
TRBJ2-5,-,TRBV7-2,TRBD1,14,CASSSRQGVVSQYF,TGTGCCAGCAGCAGCCGACAGGGGGTGGTTTCCCAGTACTTC
TRBJ1-5,-,TRBV28,-,15,CASSPGTPGTQPQHF,TGTGCCAGCAGCCCAGGGACACCAGGGACTCAGCCCCAGCATTTT
TRBJ2-1,-,TRBV11-2,-,13,CASSLDSGYEQFF,TGTGCCAGCAGCTTAGATTCCGGGTATGAGCAGTTCTTC
TRBJ2-4,once,TRBV20-1,-,18,CSARLARDAQEAKNIQYF,TGCAGTGCTAGGTTGGCTAGGGATGCCCAGGAGGCCAAAAACATTCAGTACTTC
TRBJ2-1,-,TRBV27,TRBD2,15,CASSLYSSGDGEQFF,TGTGCCAGCAGTTTATATTCTAGCGGGGATGGTGAGCAGTTCTTC
TRBJ1-6,-,TRBV7-2,-,12,CASNQPNSPLHF,TGTGCCAGCAACCAACCTAATTCACCCCTCCACTTT
TRBJ2-5,-,TRBV5-4,-,13,CASSLDTGETQYF,TGTGCCAGCAGCTTGGACACGGGAGAGACCCAGTACTTC
TRBJ2-5,-,TRBV10-3,-,13,CATLASAEETQYF,TGTGCCACCCTCGCATCAGCGGAAGAGACCCAGTACTTC
TRBJ2-7,few,TRBV7-9,-,14,CASSYSETSYEQYF,TGTGCCAGCAGCTACTCGGAAACCTCCTACGAGCAGTACTTC
TRBJ1-6,-,TRBV20-1,-,15,CSARAPGSYNSPLHF,TGCAGTGCTAGAGCCCCAGGGTCCTATAATTCACCCCTCCACTTT
TRBJ2-1,-,TRBV7-4,-,16,CASSLSGQVVSDEQFF,TGTGCCAGCAGCTTAAGCGGTCAGGTAGTCTCAGATGAGCAGTTCTTC
TRBJ2-7,-,TRBV11-2,TRBD2,16,CASSIGSSGRSYEQYF,TGTGCCAGCAGCATAGGTTCTAGCGGGAGGTCCTACGAGCAGTACTTC
TRBJ1-2,-,TRBV19,-,12,CASRGFNYGYTF,TGTGCCAGTAGGGGCTTCAACTATGGCTACACCTTC
TRBJ1-2,few,TRBV11-2,-,12,CASSLWDYGYTF,TGTGCCAGCAGCTTATGGGACTATGGCTACACCTTC
TRBJ1-3,few,TRBV28,TRBD1,14,CASRPQGAENTIYF,TGTGCCAGCAGACCCCAGGGGGCCGAAAACACCATATATTTT
TRBJ2-6,-,TRBV12-3/TRBV12-4,-,15,CASSDMSSGANVLTF,TGTGCCAGCAGCGATATGAGCTCTGGGGCCAACGTCCTGACTTTC
TRBJ2-2,-,TRBV11-3,-,16,CASSLRVASNTGELFF,TGTGCCAGCAGCTTAAGAGTTGCCTCGAACACCGGGGAGCTGTTTTTT
TRBJ2-7,few,TRBV28,TRBD2,15,CASSFTSGLLYEQYF,TGTGCCAGCAGTTTTACTAGCGGGTTACTCTACGAGCAGTACTTC
TRBJ2-5,-,TRBV7-3,TRBD2,15,CASSRNSGRRETQYF,TGTGCCAGCAGCAGAAATAGCGGGAGAAGAGAGACCCAGTACTTC
TRBJ1-1,-,TRBV12-3/TRBV12-4,-,14,CASSLWRVGAEAFF,TGTGCCAGCAGTTTATGGAGGGTCGGCGCTGAAGCTTTCTTT
TRBJ2-7,-,TRBV2,-,12,CASSVDRGRPYF,TGTGCCAGCAGTGTGGATAGGGGTCGTCCGTACTTC
TRBJ1-5,once,TRBV7-4,-,16,CASSLGGRGSGQPQHF,TGTGCCAGCAGCTTAGGAGGCAGGGGATCTGGTCAGCCCCAGCATTTT
TRBJ2-7,-,TRBV12-3/TRBV12-4,-,11,CASSIELRQYF,TGTGCCAGCAGTATAGAGCTCCGGCAGTACTTC